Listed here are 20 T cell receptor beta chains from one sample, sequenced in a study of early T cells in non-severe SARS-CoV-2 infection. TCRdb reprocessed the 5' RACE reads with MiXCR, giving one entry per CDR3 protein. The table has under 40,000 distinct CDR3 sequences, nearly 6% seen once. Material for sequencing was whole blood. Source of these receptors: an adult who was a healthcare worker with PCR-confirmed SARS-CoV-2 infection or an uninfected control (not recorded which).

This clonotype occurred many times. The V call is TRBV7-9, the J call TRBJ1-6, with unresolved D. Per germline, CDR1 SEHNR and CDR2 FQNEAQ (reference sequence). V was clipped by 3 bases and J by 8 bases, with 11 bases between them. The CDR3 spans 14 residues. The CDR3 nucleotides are TGTGCCAGCAGCTTTCGAGGGAGGGATTCACCCCTCCACTTT. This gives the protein CASSFRGRDSPLHF.

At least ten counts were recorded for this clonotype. The DNA of the CDR3 is TGTGCCAGCAGTGAATTTACGAATCGCTATGAGCAGTTCTTC. Translating gives CASSEFTNRYEQFF. This chain connects TRBV6-1 to TRBJ2-1; D is undetermined. V lost 2 bases, J lost 8 bases, and 13 bases lay in between. The CDR3 loop spans 14 amino acids. Germline lookup yields CDR1 MNHNS and CDR2 SASEGT.

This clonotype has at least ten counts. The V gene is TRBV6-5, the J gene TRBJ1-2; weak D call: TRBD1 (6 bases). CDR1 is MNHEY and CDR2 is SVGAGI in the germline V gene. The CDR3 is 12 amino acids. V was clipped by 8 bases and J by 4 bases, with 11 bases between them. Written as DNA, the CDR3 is TGTGCCAGCGGGGTCAGGGGCTATGGCTACACCTTC. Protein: CASGVRGYGYTF.

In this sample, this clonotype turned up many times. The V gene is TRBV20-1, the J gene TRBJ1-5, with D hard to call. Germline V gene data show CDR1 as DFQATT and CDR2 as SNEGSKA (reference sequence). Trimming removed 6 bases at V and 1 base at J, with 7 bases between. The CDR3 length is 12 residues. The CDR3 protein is CSASPSNQPQHF. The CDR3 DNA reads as TGCAGTGCAAGCCCCAGCAATCAGCCCCAGCATTTT.

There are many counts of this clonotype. For the CDR3, the DNA is TGTGCCAGCAGCCGCTCCACTAGCGGGGGTGTGGATGAGCAGTTCTTC. Its translation is CASSRSTSGGVDEQFF. The chain couples TRBV11-3 to TRBJ2-1; TRBD2 matches at 11 bases. This CDR3 region has 16 residues. V shed 5 bases and J 8 bases; nucleotides not matched to a gene: 11. The germline V gene encodes CDR1 SGHNT and CDR2 YENEEA.

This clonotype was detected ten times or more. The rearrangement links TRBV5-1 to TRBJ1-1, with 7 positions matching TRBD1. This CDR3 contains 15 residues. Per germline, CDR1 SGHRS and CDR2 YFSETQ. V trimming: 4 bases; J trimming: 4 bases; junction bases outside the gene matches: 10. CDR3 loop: CASSPGQFGGTEAFF. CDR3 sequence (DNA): TGCGCCAGCAGCCCGGGACAGTTTGGAGGCACTGAAGCTTTCTTT.

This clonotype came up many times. The CDR3: CASRGSGANVLTF. CDR3 DNA sequence: TGTGCCAGCAGGGGCTCTGGGGCCAACGTCCTGACTTTC. V and J are TRBV12-3 or TRBV12-4 and TRBJ2-6; D gene uncertain. The V end was cut by 6 bases, the J end by 0 bases, with 3 bases between. The CDR3 spans 13 residues.

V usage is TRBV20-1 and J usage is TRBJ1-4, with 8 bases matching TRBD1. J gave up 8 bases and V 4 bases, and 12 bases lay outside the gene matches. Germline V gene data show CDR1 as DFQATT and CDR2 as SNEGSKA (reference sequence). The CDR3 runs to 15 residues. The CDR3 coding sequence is TGCAGTGCTATTTCCCCGGGACAGGAGGGAGAAAAACTGTTTTTT. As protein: CSAISPGQEGEKLFF.

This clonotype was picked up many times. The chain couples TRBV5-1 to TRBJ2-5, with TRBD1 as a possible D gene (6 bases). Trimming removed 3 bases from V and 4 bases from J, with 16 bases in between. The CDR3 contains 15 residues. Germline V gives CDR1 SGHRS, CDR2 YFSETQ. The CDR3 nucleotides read TGCGCCAGCAGCTCCTCCGGGGACAATCCAGAGACCCAGTACTTC. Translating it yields CASSSSGDNPETQYF. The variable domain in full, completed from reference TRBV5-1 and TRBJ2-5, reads KAGVTQTPRYLIKTRGQQVTLSCSPISGHRSVSWYQQTPGQGLQFLFEYFSETQRNKGNFPGRFSGRQFSNSRSEMNVSTLELGDSALYLCASSSSGDNPETQYFGPGTRLLVL.

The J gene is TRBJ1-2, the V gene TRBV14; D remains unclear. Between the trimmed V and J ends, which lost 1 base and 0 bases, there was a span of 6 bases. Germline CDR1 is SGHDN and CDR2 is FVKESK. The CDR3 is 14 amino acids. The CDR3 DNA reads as TGTGCCAGCAGCCAAGCAGGACCTAACTATGGCTACACCTTC. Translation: CASSQAGPNYGYTF.

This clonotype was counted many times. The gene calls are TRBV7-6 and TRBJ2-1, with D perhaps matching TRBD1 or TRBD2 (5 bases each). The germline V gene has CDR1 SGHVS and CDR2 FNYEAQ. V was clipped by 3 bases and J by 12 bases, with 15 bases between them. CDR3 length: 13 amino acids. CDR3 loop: CASSFGTSLVQFF. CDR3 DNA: TGTGCCAGCAGCTTCGGGACCTCCCTCGTGCAGTTCTTC.

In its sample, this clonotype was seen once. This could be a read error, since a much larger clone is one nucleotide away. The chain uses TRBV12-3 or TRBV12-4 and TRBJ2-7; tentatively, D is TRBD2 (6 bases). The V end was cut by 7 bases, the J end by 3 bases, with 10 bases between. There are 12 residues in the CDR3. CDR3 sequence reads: CASNLGGYEQYF. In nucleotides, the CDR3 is TGTGCCAGCAACCTCGGGGGCTACGAGCAGTACTTC.

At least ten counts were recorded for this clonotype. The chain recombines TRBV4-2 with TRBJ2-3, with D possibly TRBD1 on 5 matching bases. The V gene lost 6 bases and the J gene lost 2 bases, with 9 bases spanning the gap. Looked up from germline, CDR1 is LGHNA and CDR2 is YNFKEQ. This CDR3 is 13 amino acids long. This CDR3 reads CASRLDNTDTQYF. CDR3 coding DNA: TGTGCCAGCAGGCTGGACAACACAGATACGCAGTATTTT.

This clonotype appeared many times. CDR3 loop: CASSGGLAGFWTDTQYF. CDR3 nucleotide sequence: TGTGCCAGCAGCGGAGGACTAGCGGGATTTTGGACAGATACGCAGTATTTT. This rearrangement joins TRBV5-6 to TRBJ2-3, with 12 bases aligning to TRBD2. The CDR3 runs to 17 residues. CDR1 is SGHDT, CDR2 YYEEEE, per germline. V shed 4 bases and J 3 bases; nucleotides not matched to a gene: 9.

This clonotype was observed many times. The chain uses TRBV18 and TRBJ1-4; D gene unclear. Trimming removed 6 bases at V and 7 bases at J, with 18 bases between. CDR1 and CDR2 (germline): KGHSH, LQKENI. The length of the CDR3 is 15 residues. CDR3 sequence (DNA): TGTGCCAGCTCGCCGACGGACCTACGGAGTGAAAAACTGTTTTTT. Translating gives CASSPTDLRSEKLFF. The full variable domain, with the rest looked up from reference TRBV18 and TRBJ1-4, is NAGVMQNPRHLVRRRGQEARLRCSPMKGHSHVYWYRQLPEEGLKFMVYLQKENIIDESGMPKERFSAEFPKEGPSILRIQQVVRGDSAAYFCASSPTDLRSEKLFFGSGTQLSVL.

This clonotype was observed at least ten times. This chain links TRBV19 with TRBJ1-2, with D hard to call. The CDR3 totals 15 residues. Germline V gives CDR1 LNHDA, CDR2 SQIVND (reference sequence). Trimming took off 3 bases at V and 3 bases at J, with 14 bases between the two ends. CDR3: CASSMEGSGYYGYTF. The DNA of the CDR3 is TGTGCCAGTAGTATGGAGGGCTCAGGTTACTATGGCTACACCTTC.

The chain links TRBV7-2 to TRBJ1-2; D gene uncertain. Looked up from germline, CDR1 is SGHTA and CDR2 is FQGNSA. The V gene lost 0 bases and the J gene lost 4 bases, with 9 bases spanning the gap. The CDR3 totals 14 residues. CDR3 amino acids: CASSLAPGGYGYTF. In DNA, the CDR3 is TGTGCCAGCAGCTTAGCGCCGGGCGGCTATGGCTACACCTTC.

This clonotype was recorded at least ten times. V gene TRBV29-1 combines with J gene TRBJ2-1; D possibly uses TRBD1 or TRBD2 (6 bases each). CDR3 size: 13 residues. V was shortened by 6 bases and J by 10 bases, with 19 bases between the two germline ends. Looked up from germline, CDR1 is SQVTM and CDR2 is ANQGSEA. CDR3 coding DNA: TGCAGCGTCGCCCTCCCACAGGGAGGCGAGCAGTTCTTC. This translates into CSVALPQGGEQFF.

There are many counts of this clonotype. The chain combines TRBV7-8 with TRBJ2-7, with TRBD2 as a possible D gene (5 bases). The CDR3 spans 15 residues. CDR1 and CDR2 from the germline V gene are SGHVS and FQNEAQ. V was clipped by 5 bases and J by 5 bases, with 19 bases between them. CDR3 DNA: TGTGCCAGCAGCCTCCGGGAAGCGCGCTGGGACGAGCAGTACTTC. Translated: CASSLREARWDEQYF.

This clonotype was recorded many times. CDR3 DNA sequence: TGTGCCATCAGTGACAGAGAACTAGCGGGAGTCTTAGAGCAGTACTTC. Translation: CAISDRELAGVLEQYF. This chain connects TRBV10-3 to TRBJ2-7; 11 positions match TRBD2. Germline V gene sequence: CDR1 ENHRY, CDR2 SYGVKD. Trimming removed 3 bases from V and 7 bases from J; junction bases left unmatched: 11. This CDR3 spans 16 amino acids.